A selection of T cell receptor beta chains follows, all from one sample in a study of T cell changes during pregnancy in multiple sclerosis. Using immunoSEQ multiplex PCR, the repertoire was profiled, and TCRdb retains in-frame clones only, with some absent. The repertoire holds under 95,000 clones, with just under 95% as singletons. This specimen consisted of peripheral blood, obtained in the second trimester of pregnancy. Receptors were obtained from a female donor in good health, enrolled as a control in a pregnancy study. Both conserved end residues are part of each CDR3. A D gene is named only where the DNA matches it firmly. Only part of the rows carry a size: once, few, many, or a class if the clone is expanded.

clone_size j_call d_call v_call cdr3_aa cdr3_nt
. TRBJ1-2 . TRBV6-5 CASSYRAASNYGYTF TGTGCCAGCAGTTACAGAGCGGCCAGTAACTATGGCTACACCTTC
. TRBJ1-2 . TRBV5-6 CASSFPRDIYGYTF TGTGCCAGCAGCTTTCCCAGGGATATATATGGCTACACCTTC
. TRBJ2-5 TRBD1 TRBV7-9 CASSSRTGLDETQYF TGTGCCAGCAGCTCCCGGACAGGGCTGGACGAGACCCAGTACTTC
. TRBJ2-7 TRBD1 TRBV18 CASSLIDRGTTYEQYF TGTGCCAGCTCACTAATCGACAGGGGGACTACCTACGAGCAGTACTTC
. TRBJ2-3 TRBD2 TRBV7-9 CASSESSGRTDTQYF TGTGCCAGCAGCGAATCTAGCGGCCGCACAGATACGCAGTATTTT
. TRBJ2-2 . TRBV6-1 CASYTNTGELFF TGTGCCAGCTACACGAACACCGGGGAGCTGTTTTTT
once TRBJ1-1 . TRBV5-4 CASSLAGVSTEAFF TGTGCCAGCAGCTTGGCAGGGGTGAGCACTGAAGCTTTCTTT
. TRBJ1-4 . TRBV6-1 CASSETDARGIELFF TGTGCCAGCAGTGAAACGGATGCCAGGGGCATCGAACTGTTTTTT
. TRBJ1-2 TRBD1 TRBV5-1 CASSPGQGAGYGYTF TGCGCCAGCAGCCCTGGACAGGGGGCTGGGTATGGCTACACCTTC
few TRBJ1-5 . TRBV30 CAWSGGPGFSNQPQHF TGTGCCTGGAGCGGGGGGCCAGGGTTCAGCAATCAGCCCCAGCATTTT
. TRBJ2-4 TRBD2 TRBV18 CASSPSGLAKNIQYF TGTGCCAGCTCCCCTAGCGGACTAGCCAAAAACATTCAGTACTTC
once TRBJ2-3 . TRBV7-9 CASSLTADYTDTQYF TGTGCCAGCAGCTTAACTGCGGATTACACAGATACGCAGTATTTT
. TRBJ2-7 TRBD1 TRBV6-5 CASSQLRGTGDEQYF TGTGCCAGCAGTCAACTACGAGGGACAGGGGACGAGCAGTACTTC
. TRBJ1-1 . TRBV7-2 CASSLAGRGGNTEAFF TGTGCCAGCAGCTTAGCGGGGCGGGGCGGGAACACTGAAGCTTTCTTT
once TRBJ1-1 . TRBV19 CASRPGSGTEAFF TGTGCCAGTAGACCTGGCTCGGGGACTGAAGCTTTCTTT
. TRBJ1-1 TRBD1 TRBV7-8 CASSLDRVGDTEAFF TGTGCCAGCAGCTTGGACAGGGTAGGAGATACTGAAGCTTTCTTT
. TRBJ1-2 . TRBV9 CASSVDRANSGYTF TGTGCCAGCAGCGTAGACAGGGCTAACTCTGGCTACACCTTC
. TRBJ2-5 TRBD1 TRBV5-6 CASSWPTGGYQETQYF TGTGCCAGCAGCTGGCCGACAGGGGGCTACCAAGAGACCCAGTACTTC
. TRBJ2-7 . TRBV7-2 CASSLGSYEQYF TGTGCCAGCAGCTTAGGGAGTTACGAGCAGTACTTC
. TRBJ1-1 . TRBV6-5 CASSPNWNTEAFF TGTGCCAGCAGTCCAAATTGGAACACTGAAGCTTTCTTT
. TRBJ1-1 TRBD1 TRBV4-3 CASSQDVGGTGGTEAFF TGCGCCAGCAGCCAAGATGTTGGTGGGACAGGGGGCACTGAAGCTTTCTTT
. TRBJ2-7 TRBD1 TRBV19 CASSMEGQGLYEQYF TGTGCCAGCTCCATGGAGGGACAGGGGTTGTACGAGCAGTACTTC
. TRBJ1-5 TRBD1 TRBV6-5 CASSRTGDQPQHF TGTGCCAGCAGTCGGACAGGGGATCAGCCCCAGCATTTT
. TRBJ2-1 . TRBV2 CASSPRRLYIEQFF TGTGCCAGCAGTCCCAGGAGGCTCTATATTGAGCAGTTCTTC
. TRBJ2-1 . TRBV4-3 CASSQASDFYNEQFF TGCGCCAGCAGCCAAGCTTCGGACTTTTACAATGAGCAGTTCTTC
. TRBJ1-6 . TRBV7-9 CASSLVRGVDSPLHF TGTGCCAGCAGCTTAGTCAGGGGCGTAGATTCACCCCTCCACTTT
. TRBJ1-1 TRBD1 TRBV4-1 CASSQVGQGVNTEAFF TGCGCCAGCAGCCAGGTGGGACAGGGAGTGAACACTGAAGCTTTCTTT
. TRBJ1-4 TRBD1 TRBV30 CAWTYGQGNEKLFF TGTGCCTGGACATATGGACAGGGGAATGAAAAACTGTTTTTT
once TRBJ2-1 . TRBV6-5 CASSSAGDRDEQFF TGTGCCAGCAGTTCGGCAGGGGATCGTGATGAGCAGTTCTTC
. TRBJ1-1 . TRBV19 CASRLQVHTEAFF TGTGCCAGTAGGTTACAAGTCCACACTGAAGCTTTCTTT
. TRBJ2-1 . TRBV7-3 CASSRPGLDNEQFF TGTGCCAGCAGCCGACCGGGACTTGACAATGAGCAGTTCTTC
once TRBJ1-1 . TRBV7-9 CASSFQGSHTEAFF TGTGCCAGCAGCTTCCAGGGGTCGCACACTGAAGCTTTCTTT
. TRBJ2-1 TRBD2 TRBV6-6 CASRGRLADDNEQFF TGTGCCAGCAGAGGTCGGCTAGCGGATGACAATGAGCAGTTCTTC
. TRBJ2-1 TRBD2 TRBV7-2 CASSGPGLVFNEQFF TGTGCCAGCAGCGGCCCGGGACTAGTATTCAATGAGCAGTTCTTC
. TRBJ2-3 . TRBV5-1 CASSHSGISTDTQYF TGCGCCAGCAGCCACTCGGGGATTAGCACAGATACGCAGTATTTT
. TRBJ2-5 TRBD2 TRBV13 CASSKAGIQETQYF TGTGCCAGCAGCAAAGCGGGGATCCAAGAGACCCAGTACTTC
. TRBJ2-3 TRBD2 TRBV25-1 CASMKSGGAGDTQYF TGTGCCAGTATGAAGAGCGGGGGGGCAGGAGATACGCAGTATTTT
. TRBJ1-4 . TRBV6-1 CASSEGRVNEKLFF TGTGCCAGCAGTGAAGGCAGGGTTAACGAAAAACTGTTTTTT
. TRBJ1-2 . TRBV6-1 CASSAKGGSNYGYTF TGTGCCAGCAGTGCCAAAGGGGGATCTAACTATGGCTACACCTTC
. TRBJ1-3 . TRBV7-9 CASSRMLVVRGNTIYF TGTGCCAGCAGCAGGATGCTGGTCGTCAGGGGAAACACCATATATTTT
once TRBJ2-2 . TRBV11-3 CASTYVWGGLNTGELFF TGTGCCAGCACCTACGTATGGGGGGGCCTAAACACCGGGGAGCTGTTTTTT
. TRBJ2-3 TRBD2 TRBV11-3 CASSSPFSGGPGDTQYF TGTGCCAGCAGCTCCCCGTTTAGCGGGGGGCCGGGAGATACGCAGTATTTT
. TRBJ1-4 . TRBV11-2 CASNLGGARGEKLFF TGTGCCAGCAACCTTGGGGGGGCGCGAGGCGAAAAACTGTTTTTT
. TRBJ2-2 . TRBV5-1 CASSNRPGHNTGELFF TGCGCCAGCAGCAACCGTCCGGGACATAACACCGGGGAGCTGTTTTTT
. TRBJ2-3 . TRBV13 CASSLGAGWEDTQYF TGTGCCAGCAGCTTAGGGGCGGGGTGGGAAGATACGCAGTATTTT
. TRBJ1-6 . TRBV7-8 CASSPSGGLNSPLHF TGTGCCAGCAGCCCATCGGGGGGGCTCAATTCACCCCTCCACTTT
. TRBJ2-3 TRBD1 TRBV27 CASARDRGIQSFGTDTQYF TGTGCCAGTGCGCGGGACAGGGGAATTCAATCTTTTGGCACAGATACGCAGTATTTT
. TRBJ1-4 . TRBV4-3 CASSQQPGLGNEKLFF TGCGCCAGCAGCCAGCAGCCGGGACTGGGAAATGAAAAACTGTTTTTT
. TRBJ1-3 . TRBV5-6 CASSLLETSIYF TGTGCCAGCAGCTTATTGGAGACCTCCATATATTTT
. TRBJ2-3 TRBD2 TRBV6-4 CASSETSGGAADTQYF TGTGCCAGCAGTGAAACTAGCGGGGGGGCGGCAGATACGCAGTATTTT
. TRBJ2-3 TRBD2 TRBV29-1 CSVASGGPDTQYF TGCAGCGTTGCTAGCGGGGGGCCAGATACGCAGTATTTT
. TRBJ2-2 TRBD2 TRBV19 CASSRPTSGVNTGELFF TGTGCCAGTAGCAGACCGACTAGCGGGGTGAACACCGGGGAGCTGTTTTTT
. TRBJ1-6 TRBD1 TRBV19 CASSVGTGESRSNSPLHF TGTGCCAGTAGTGTCGGGACAGGGGAGTCGAGGTCGAATTCACCCCTCCACTTT
. TRBJ2-2 . TRBV7-3 CAAADTNTGELFF TGTGCCGCGGCAGATACGAACACCGGGGAGCTGTTTTTT
. TRBJ2-3 TRBD1 TRBV6-1 CASSATGGWGDTQYF TGTGCCAGCAGTGCTACAGGGGGTTGGGGAGATACGCAGTATTTT
. TRBJ1-1 . TRBV5-4 CASSLGGGFGDTEAFF TGTGCCAGCAGCTTGGGGGGGGGCTTCGGTGACACTGAAGCTTTCTTT
. TRBJ2-1 TRBD2 TRBV4-2 CASSQTTSGEYNEQFF TGTGCCAGCAGCCAAACGACTAGCGGGGAGTACAATGAGCAGTTCTTC